This TCR beta chain originates from a study of T cells after yellow fever vaccination. MiXCR, applied by TCRdb to the 5' RACE reads, yields one record per CDR3 protein. The data contain some 670,000 distinct CDR3 sequences, over 9% of them seen just once; the ten biggest clones take up about 16%. The TCR originated in a man aged 25-45 years who received the YFV17D yellow fever vaccine. The sequenced sample was PBMCs, obtained on the day of the yellow fever booster vaccination.

The DNA of the CDR3 is TGTGCCGGGGGACAGGGAACCTACGAGCAGTACTTC. Protein: CAGGQGTYEQYF. The chain links TRBV30 to TRBJ2-7; 9 bases map to TRBD1. V shed 8 bases and J 2 bases; nucleotides not matched to a gene: 4. The CDR3 totals 12 residues. Germline values: CDR1 GTSNPN, CDR2 SVGIG (reference sequence).